The 23 T cell receptor beta chains given below trace back to one sample, sequenced in a study of shared clonotypes between healthy human individuals. Clones were read by immunoSEQ multiplex PCR, and TCRdb kept only the in-frame ones, dropping some. Of over a million clones detected, around 78% appear once; the ten largest clones hold about 0.52%. Sequenced: memory CD4+ T cells from PBMCs. As for subset: CD45RA-negative fraction. Receptor source: a man between 18 and 35 years old in good health. Some clones in this sample may be carry-over from other donors' samples.

The J gene is TRBJ1-4, the V gene TRBV7-9, with D perhaps TRBD1 (5 bases). The CDR3 is made up of 15 amino acids. V gave up 5 bases and J gave up 8 bases, with 18 bases separating them. Germline V CDR1 and CDR2: SEHNR, FQNEAQ (reference sequence). DNA of the CDR3: TGTGCCAGCAGCGCCCGGGACCCTCTGCGAGAAAAACTGTTTTTT. This sequence encodes CASSARDPLREKLFF.

The chain combines TRBV5-1 with TRBJ2-1; D not resolved. The germline gives CDR1 SGHRS, CDR2 YFSETQ. The CDR3 totals 14 residues. V gave up 2 bases and J gave up 3 bases, with 9 bases separating them. The CDR3 region is CASSLPTVYNEQFF. In DNA, the CDR3 is TGCGCCAGCAGCTTACCGACGGTCTACAATGAGCAGTTCTTC. The variable domain in full, with the rest retrieved from reference TRBV5-1 and TRBJ2-1, is KAGVTQTPRYLIKTRGQQVTLSCSPISGHRSVSWYQQTPGQGLQFLFEYFSETQRNKGNFPGRFSGRQFSNSRSEMNVSTLELGDSALYLCASSLPTVYNEQFFGPGTRLTVL.

Turning to this clone: At one boundary the junction diverges from the germline segment, which might be a read error. The chain employs TRBV6-6 and TRBJ2-2; D may match TRBD1 or TRBD2 (5 bases each). The CDR3 is 13 amino acids. Looked up from germline, CDR1 is MNHNY and CDR2 is SVGAGI (reference sequence). The CDR3 loop is CACATANTGKLFF. In DNA form, the CDR3 reads TGTGCCTGCGCGACAGCGAACACCGGGAAGCTGTTTTTT.

The V gene is TRBV4-3, the J gene TRBJ2-5, with 7 bases lining up with TRBD2. CDR3 length: 15 amino acids. V was pared by 4 bases and J by 4 bases, with 9 bases of the junction left unmatched. Germline V lookup: CDR1 LGHNA, CDR2 YSLEER. CDR3 DNA: TGCGCCAGCAGCCTGGAGCGGGACGTGTCAGAGACCCAGTACTTC. Translation: CASSLERDVSETQYF.

V and J are TRBV27 and TRBJ2-7; 11 positions agree with TRBD1. The V segment lost 6 bases and the J segment 7 bases; nucleotides outside the gene matches: 11. The CDR3 consists of 15 residues. Per the germline V gene, CDR1 is MNHEY and CDR2 is SMNVEV (reference sequence). For the CDR3, the DNA is TGTGCCAGCAGAACCCGGGACAGGGGGTCGTGGGAGCAGTACTTC. Translation: CASRTRDRGSWEQYF.

This chain connects TRBV10-3 to TRBJ2-3; TRBD1 matches 8 bases. The germline CDR1 and CDR2 sequences are ENHRY and SYGVKD. The V and J ends lost 5 bases and 5 bases, in that order; junction bases with no gene match: 3. The CDR3 consists of 13 residues. The CDR3 sequence: CAISTDRVDTQYF. CDR3 bases: TGTGCCATCAGTACGGACAGGGTAGATACGCAGTATTTT.

With regard to this clone: This sample also contains other DNA sequences that code for the same CDR3. V usage is TRBV7-2 and J usage is TRBJ2-5; D could derive from TRBD1 or TRBD2 (5 bases each). The V end was cut by 3 bases, the J end by 2 bases, with 10 bases between. Per the germline V gene, CDR1 is SGHTA and CDR2 is FQGNSA. The CDR3 spans 14 residues. Here the CDR3 DNA reads TGTGCCAGCAGCTTGGGGCGGGCTCAAGAGACCCAGTACTTC. It encodes CASSLGRAQETQYF.

This clone was seen a few times. This chain links TRBV9 with TRBJ1-1; 10 bases align to TRBD1. There are 14 residues in the CDR3. The trim removed 4 bases at V and 5 bases at J, leaving 5 bases unmatched. Germline loops: CDR1 SGDLS, CDR2 YYNGEE. The CDR3 bases are TGTGCCAGCAGCCAACAGGGACAGGGGACTGAAGCTTTCTTT. Translated: CASSQQGQGTEAFF.

This clone came up once. V usage is TRBV11-2 and J usage is TRBJ2-1; a possible D gene is TRBD1 (6 bases). Per germline, CDR1 SGHAT and CDR2 FQNNGV. V lost 5 bases and J 2 bases, leaving 13 bases between the germline ends. This CDR3 region has 15 residues. The CDR3 nucleotides are TGTGCCAGCAGCCTCGGACAGTTTGCCTACAATGAGCAGTTCTTC. Encoded protein: CASSLGQFAYNEQFF.

The chain couples TRBV2 to TRBJ2-1; D is unresolved. Deletions cut 4 bases from V and 10 bases from J, with 20 bases between. This CDR3 comprises 15 residues. Germline CDR1 SNHLY, CDR2 FYNNEI. The CDR3: CASSVSDPLVGEQFF. The CDR3 DNA sequence: TGTGCCAGCAGTGTCTCGGACCCCCTCGTCGGGGAGCAGTTCTTC.

The chain joins TRBV9 to TRBJ1-2; D gene ambiguous. This CDR3 spans 15 amino acids. V gave up 0 bases and J gave up 4 bases, with 13 bases separating them. Germline lookup yields CDR1 SGDLS and CDR2 YYNGEE. The CDR3 coding sequence is TGTGCCAGCAGCGTAGGCACCGTGGCGGTCTATGGCTACACCTTC. It specifies CASSVGTVAVYGYTF.

The chain recombines TRBV5-1 with TRBJ2-5; possibly TRBD2 for D (5 bases). Trimming removed 4 bases at V and 4 bases at J, with 17 bases between. Germline CDR1 SGHRS, CDR2 YFSETQ. This CDR3 has 15 residues. CDR3 bases: TGCGCCAGCAGCCTTGGAGGCGGTGGAGGAGAGACCCAGTACTTC. Translation gives CASSLGGGGGETQYF.

The CDR3 spells CASSPLAGVYYNEQFF. In DNA, the CDR3 is TGCGCCAGCAGCCCCCTAGCGGGAGTATACTACAATGAGCAGTTCTTC. The chain employs TRBV5-1 and TRBJ2-1; 10 nucleotides agree with TRBD2. Germline loops: CDR1 SGHRS, CDR2 YFSETQ. The CDR3 totals 16 residues. Trimming took 4 bases from V and 3 from J; bases not matched to a gene: 7.

As regards this clone: Distinct nucleotide sequences in the sample also encode this CDR3. The V call is TRBV2, the J call TRBJ2-3, with D unresolved. Germline lookup yields CDR1 SNHLY and CDR2 FYNNEI. The CDR3 contains 12 residues. The V gene lost 6 bases and the J gene lost 1 base, with 5 bases spanning the gap. CDR3 sequence reads: CASSARTDTQYF. DNA of the CDR3: TGTGCCAGCAGCGCTCGCACAGATACGCAGTATTTT.

V gene TRBV6-6 combines with J gene TRBJ2-7; TRBD1 might be the D (7 bases). V lost 0 bases and J 2 bases, leaving 14 bases between the germline ends. Germline CDR1 is MNHNY and CDR2 is SVGAGI (reference sequence). This CDR3 has 16 residues. In DNA form, the CDR3 reads TGTGCCAGCAGTTACTCCAGGCGGGACAGAGCCTACGAGCAGTACTTC. Its translation is CASSYSRRDRAYEQYF.

V gene TRBV9 combines with J gene TRBJ2-5, with D unclear. The length of the CDR3 is 13 residues. Germline V gives CDR1 SGDLS, CDR2 YYNGEE. Trimming stripped 1 base from V and 1 base from J, with 5 bases between. The CDR3 sequence is CASSVFSQETQYF. The CDR3 bases are TGTGCCAGCAGCGTATTCAGCCAAGAGACCCAGTACTTC.

This chain links TRBV5-1 with TRBJ2-7; 9 bases are shared with TRBD2. Germline V gene sequence: CDR1 SGHRS, CDR2 YFSETQ. This CDR3 has 14 amino acids. V gave up 5 bases and J gave up 6 bases; unmatched junction bases: 9. The DNA of the CDR3 is TGCGCCAGCAGTCCCTGGCGGGAGGGGGGCGAGCAGTACTTC. Its protein is CASSPWREGGEQYF.

This rearrangement joins TRBV4-1 to TRBJ2-1; the D is unclear. V shed 0 bases and J shed 10 bases, with 10 bases lying between them. Germline V CDR1 and CDR2: MGHRA, YSYEKL. This CDR3 is built from 13 residues. CDR3 nucleotides: TGCGCCAGCAGCCAAGATGCCTATAGGGAGCAGTTCTTC. As protein: CASSQDAYREQFF.

The rearrangement links TRBV10-2 to TRBJ1-1, with D tentatively TRBD1 (6 bases). V lost 3 bases and J 3 bases, leaving 14 bases between the germline ends. The CDR3 consists of 15 residues. Germline V gene sequence: CDR1 WSHSY, CDR2 SAAADI. The CDR3 spells CASSDNRVPDTEAFF. CDR3 DNA sequence: TGCGCCAGCAGTGATAACAGGGTTCCAGACACTGAAGCTTTCTTT.

The CDR3 DNA sequence: TGTGCCAGCAGCTCCCGGACAGACTACGAGCAGTACTTC. Its protein is CASSSRTDYEQYF. J is TRBJ2-7 and V is TRBV5-4; perhaps TRBD1 as D (6 bases). CDR1 and CDR2 from the germline V gene are SGHNT and YYREEE (reference sequence). CDR3 size: 13 residues. The V gene lost 3 bases and the J gene lost 3 bases, with 10 bases spanning the gap.

This clone was seen only a few times. Additional DNA sequences in this sample encode the identical CDR3. The rearrangement joins TRBV5-1 to TRBJ1-1; D gene ambiguous. V was trimmed by 0 bases and J by 3 bases, leaving 6 bases between them. The CDR3 spans 13 residues. Germline V lookup: CDR1 SGHRS, CDR2 YFSETQ. Here the CDR3 reads CASSLAEDTEAFF. The CDR3 nucleotides read TGCGCCAGCAGCTTGGCCGAGGACACTGAAGCTTTCTTT.

The chain links TRBV5-5 to TRBJ1-2; D not resolved. Trimming cost V 5 bases and J 3 bases, with 5 bases left between them. Germline V CDR1 and CDR2: SGHKS, YYEKEE (reference sequence). This CDR3 has 11 residues. In DNA, the CDR3 is TGTGCCAGCAGGTTTGACTATGGCTACACCTTC. It yields the protein CASRFDYGYTF.

The chain has TRBV5-4 and TRBJ1-1; TRBD1 matches at 7 bases. The CDR3 spans 14 residues. CDR1 and CDR2 (germline): SGHNT, YYREEE (reference sequence). Trimming at V came to 4 bases and at J to 3 bases, leaving 6 bases not matched to a gene. The CDR3 region is CASSKGTAYTEAFF. Written as DNA, the CDR3 is TGTGCCAGCAGCAAAGGGACAGCCTACACTGAAGCTTTCTTT.